Listed here is a single T cell receptor beta chain. Antigen specificity is unknown. These data come from a study of identical twins. Regarding the study as a whole: The study found weaker excess twin sharing in beta out-of-frame sequences.

Template switching introduced a universal primer site, and the cDNA bore unique molecular identifiers. Using its own MiXCR run on the 5' RACE reads, TCRdb lists one record per CDR3 protein. The data contain 450,000 to 600,000 distinct CDR3 sequences, more than 20% of them seen just once; the ten biggest clones take up around 0.47%. In germline, CDR1 is SGHRS, CDR2 YFSETQ. This CDR3 is built from 12 residues. V was cut by 0 bases and J by 5 bases, with 6 bases left in between. Separately, the same data were catalogued under a study of yellow fever vaccine responses in identical twins.

The sequence was obtained from a woman between 18 and 30 years old in good health. The source material was CD4+ T cells sorted from blood. The V gene is TRBV5-1, the J gene TRBJ2-7; weak D call: TRBD2 (5 bases). CDR3 nucleotide sequence: TGCGCCAGCAGCTTGGTCGGGGACGAGCAGTACTTC. Amino acid sequence: CASSLVGDEQYF. The full variable domain, in which reference TRBV5-1 and TRBJ2-7 provide the parts outside the CDR3, is KAGVTQTPRYLIKTRGQQVTLSCSPISGHRSVSWYQQTPGQGLQFLFEYFSETQRNKGNFPGRFSGRQFSNSRSEMNVSTLELGDSALYLCASSLVGDEQYFGPGTRLTVT.